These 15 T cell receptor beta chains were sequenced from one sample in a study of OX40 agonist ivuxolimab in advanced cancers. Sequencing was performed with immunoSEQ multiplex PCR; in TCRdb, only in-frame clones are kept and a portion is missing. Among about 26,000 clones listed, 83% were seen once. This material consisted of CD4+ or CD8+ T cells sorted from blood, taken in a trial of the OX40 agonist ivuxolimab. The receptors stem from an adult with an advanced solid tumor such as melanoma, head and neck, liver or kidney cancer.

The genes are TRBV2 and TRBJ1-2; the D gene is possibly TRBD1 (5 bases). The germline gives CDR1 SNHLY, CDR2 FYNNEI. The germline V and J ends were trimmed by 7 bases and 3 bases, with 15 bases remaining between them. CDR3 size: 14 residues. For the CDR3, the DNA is TGTGCCAGCACCACGCTTCAGGGCCACTATGGCTACACCTTC. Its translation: CASTTLQGHYGYTF.

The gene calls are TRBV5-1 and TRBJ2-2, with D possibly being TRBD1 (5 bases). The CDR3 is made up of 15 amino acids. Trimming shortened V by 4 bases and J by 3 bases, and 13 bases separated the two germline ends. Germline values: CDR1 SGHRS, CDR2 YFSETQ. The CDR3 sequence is CASSLAQGDTGELFF. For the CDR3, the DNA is TGCGCCAGCAGCCTCGCTCAGGGCGACACCGGGGAGCTGTTTTTT.

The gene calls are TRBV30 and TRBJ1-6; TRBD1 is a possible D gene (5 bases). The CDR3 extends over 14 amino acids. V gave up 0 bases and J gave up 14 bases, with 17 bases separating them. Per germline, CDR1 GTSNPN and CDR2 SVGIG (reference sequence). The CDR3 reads CAWSVGPGVATLHF. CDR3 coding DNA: TGTGCCTGGAGTGTAGGCCCGGGGGTTGCGACCCTCCACTTT.

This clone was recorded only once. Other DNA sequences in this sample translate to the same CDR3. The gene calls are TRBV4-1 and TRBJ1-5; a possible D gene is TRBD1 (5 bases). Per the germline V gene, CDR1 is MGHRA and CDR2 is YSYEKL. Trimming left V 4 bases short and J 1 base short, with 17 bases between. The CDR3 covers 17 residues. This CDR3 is CASSPYTGLESNQPQHF. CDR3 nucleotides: TGCGCCAGCAGCCCTTATACAGGCCTTGAGAGCAATCAGCCCCAGCATTTT.

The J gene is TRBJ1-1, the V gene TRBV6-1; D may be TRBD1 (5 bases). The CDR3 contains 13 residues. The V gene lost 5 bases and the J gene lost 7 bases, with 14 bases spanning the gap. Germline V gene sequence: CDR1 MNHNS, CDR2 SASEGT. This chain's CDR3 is CASSLIGENEAFF. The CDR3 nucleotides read TGTGCCAGCAGTCTGATAGGGGAGAATGAAGCTTTCTTT.

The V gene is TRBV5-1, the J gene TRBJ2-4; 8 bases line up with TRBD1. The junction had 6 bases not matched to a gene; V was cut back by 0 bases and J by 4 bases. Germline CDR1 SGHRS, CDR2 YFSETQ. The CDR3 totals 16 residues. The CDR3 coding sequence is TGCGCCAGCAGCTTGGGGACAGGGCCGGGTAAAAACATTCAGTACTTC. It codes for CASSLGTGPGKNIQYF.

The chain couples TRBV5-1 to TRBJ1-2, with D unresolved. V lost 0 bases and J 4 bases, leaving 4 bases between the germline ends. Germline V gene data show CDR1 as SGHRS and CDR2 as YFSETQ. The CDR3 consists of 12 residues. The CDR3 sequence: CASSLEGYGYTF. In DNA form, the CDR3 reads TGCGCCAGCAGCTTGGAAGGCTATGGCTACACCTTC. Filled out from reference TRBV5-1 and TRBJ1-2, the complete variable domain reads KAGVTQTPRYLIKTRGQQVTLSCSPISGHRSVSWYQQTPGQGLQFLFEYFSETQRNKGNFPGRFSGRQFSNSRSEMNVSTLELGDSALYLCASSLEGYGYTFGSGTRLTVV.

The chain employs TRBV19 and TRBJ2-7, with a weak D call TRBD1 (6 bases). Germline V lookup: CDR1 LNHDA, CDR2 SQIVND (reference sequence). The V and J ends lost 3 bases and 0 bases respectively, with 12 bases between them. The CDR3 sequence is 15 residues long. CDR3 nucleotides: TGTGCCAGTAGTATGGGGGCCGGGACCTCCTACGAGCAGTACTTC. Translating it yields CASSMGAGTSYEQYF. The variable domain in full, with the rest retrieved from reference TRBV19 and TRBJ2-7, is DGGITQSPKYLFRKEGQNVTLSCEQNLNHDAMYWYRQDPGQGLRLIYYSQIVNDFQKGDIAEGYSVSREKKESFPLTVTSAQKNPTAFYLCASSMGAGTSYEQYFGPGTRLTVT.

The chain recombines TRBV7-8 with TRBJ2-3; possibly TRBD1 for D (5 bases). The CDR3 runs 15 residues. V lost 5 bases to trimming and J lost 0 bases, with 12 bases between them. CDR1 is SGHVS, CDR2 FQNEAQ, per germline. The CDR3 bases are TGTGCCAGCAGCCTAACAGGTTCTAGCACAGATACGCAGTATTTT. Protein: CASSLTGSSTDTQYF. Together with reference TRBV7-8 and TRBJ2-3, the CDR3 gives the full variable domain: GAGVSQSPRYKVAKRGQDVALRCDPISGHVSLFWYQQALGQGPEFLTYFQNEAQLDKSGLPSDRFFAERPEGSVSTLKIQRTQQEDSAVYLCASSLTGSSTDTQYFGPGTRLTVL.

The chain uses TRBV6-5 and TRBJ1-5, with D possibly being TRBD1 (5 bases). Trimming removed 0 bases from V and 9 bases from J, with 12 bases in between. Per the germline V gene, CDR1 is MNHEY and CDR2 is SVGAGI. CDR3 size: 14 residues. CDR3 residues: CASSYSGSGPPQHF. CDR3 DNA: TGTGCCAGCAGTTACTCTGGGTCGGGGCCGCCCCAGCATTTT.

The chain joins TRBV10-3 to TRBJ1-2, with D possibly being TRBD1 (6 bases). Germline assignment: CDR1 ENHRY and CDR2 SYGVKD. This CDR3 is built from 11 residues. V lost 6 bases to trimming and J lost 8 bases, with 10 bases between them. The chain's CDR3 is CAIRGAGGYTF. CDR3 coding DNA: TGTGCCATCAGGGGGGCCGGGGGCTACACCTTC.

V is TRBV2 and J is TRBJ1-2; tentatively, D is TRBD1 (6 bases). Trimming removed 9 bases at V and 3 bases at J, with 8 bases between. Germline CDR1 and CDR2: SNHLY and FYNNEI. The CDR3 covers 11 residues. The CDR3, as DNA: TGTGCCAGGGGGGGCCACTATGGCTACACCTTC. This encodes CARGGHYGYTF.

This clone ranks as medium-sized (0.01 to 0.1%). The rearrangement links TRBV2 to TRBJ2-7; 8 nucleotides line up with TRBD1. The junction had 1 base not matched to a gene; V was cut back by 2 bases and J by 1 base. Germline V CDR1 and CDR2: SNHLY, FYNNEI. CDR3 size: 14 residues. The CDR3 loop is CASSEQGASYEQYF. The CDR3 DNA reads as TGTGCCAGCAGTGAACAGGGGGCTTCCTACGAGCAGTACTTC.

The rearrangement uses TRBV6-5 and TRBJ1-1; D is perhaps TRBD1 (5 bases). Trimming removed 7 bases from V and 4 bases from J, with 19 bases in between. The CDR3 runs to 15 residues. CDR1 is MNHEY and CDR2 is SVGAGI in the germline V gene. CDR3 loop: CASTHFRDLGTEAFF. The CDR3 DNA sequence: TGTGCCAGCACCCATTTCAGGGACTTAGGCACTGAAGCTTTCTTT.

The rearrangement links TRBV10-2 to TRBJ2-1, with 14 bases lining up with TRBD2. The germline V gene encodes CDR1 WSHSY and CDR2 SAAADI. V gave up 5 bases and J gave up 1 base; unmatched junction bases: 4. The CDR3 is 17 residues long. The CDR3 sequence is CASSLTSGGASYNEQFF. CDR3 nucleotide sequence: TGCGCCAGCAGTCTGACTAGCGGGGGGGCGTCCTACAATGAGCAGTTCTTC.